Detailed here is one T cell receptor beta chain. It lacks a known antigen. Per-base quality was not reported, and no clone a single base away is much larger than it. The data are from a study of T cell clonotyping in hematopoietic cell transplantation (dated by TCRdb to the early 2020s). Looking at the study overall: A total of under 150 blood samples were collected in the study from 35 consecutive transplant recipients and their related donors. Recruitment of patients was conducted between late 2015 and 2017, and follow-up was continued until late 2020 or death.

For TCR beta sequencing, blood samples came from the related transplant donors. Nuclei Lysis Solution was used to extract genomic DNA from fresh or cryopreserved unfractionated peripheral blood mononuclear cells. The immunoSEQ assay, a bias-controlled multiplex PCR using V- and J-specific primers, was used to amplify TCR beta CDR3 regions from genomic DNA. A second PCR step added a proprietary barcode and Illumina adapter sequences to the CDR3 amplicons. An Illumina MiSeq instrument was used to sequence the CDR3 libraries. Concerning the study's data processing: immunoSEQ Analyzer 3.0 was used for export and quality control, with R Bioconductor and Immunarch used for downstream analyses. Only productive rearrangements within the normalized downsampled data set were used in the calculation of repertoire metrics. In the normalized cohort, a clonotype counted as pathologically expanded if the clonotype was larger than 5 templates. The Inverse Simpson Index was used to measure repertoire diversity. The non-normalized data set was used for CMV-specificity analyses so that all clonotypes could be captured. TCRdb took over this immuneACCESS table, retaining in-frame rearrangements with V and J assigned. Such tables are incomplete; in checked studies, under half of the missing clones stem from an unresolved V gene, and the remainder is unexplained. The V and J calls and clone size were taken over from that table, and D and trimming were inferred from the DNA. The sample table shows 10,000 to 15,000 clones, and more than 85% are seen once. 0.79% of the sample is taken by the ten largest.

What the study reported, not specific to this receptor: Donor and pretransplant recipient Inverse Simpson Index values predicted broader posttransplant TCR repertoire diversity. Sample size was limited, and cells were not sorted, so CD4 and CD8 repertoire contributions could not be separated. Recipient repertoires showed only a small fraction of overlap with donor repertoires, and over 95% appeared de novo at the given depth. Recipient TCR diversity fell after transplant, with pathologically expanded clonotypes rising progressively from day 30 to day 180.

Sequenced sample: peripheral blood mononuclear cells. The sequence was collected from a woman aged 50 to 60 in good health. Some clones in this sample may be carry-over from other donors' samples.

The DNA sequence is given as TGTGCCAGCAGTTACTTTGGCGGAATCTATGGCTACACCTTC. The translation is CASSYFGGIYGYTF. Recombination joined TRBV6-5 with TRBJ1-2, with no confident D gene call. V drops 1 base and J drops 4 bases, leaving 10 bases in between. The germline V gene specifies MNHEY as CDR1 and SVGAGI as CDR2. The cysteine opens and the phenylalanine closes a CDR3 of 14 amino acids. The DNA shown is the 42-base CDR3, in frame from base 1.